The T cell receptor (beta chain) under discussion was sequenced for a study of shared clonotypes between healthy human individuals. As for this clone: The sample carries other DNA sequences with the same CDR3.

Germline values: CDR1 KGHSH, CDR2 LQKENI. Trimming pared 3 bases from V and 0 bases from J, leaving 11 bases between. This CDR3 has 15 amino acids. Using immunoSEQ multiplex PCR, the repertoire was profiled, and TCRdb retains in-frame clones only, with some absent. The sample shows 2 million to 2.5 million clones, around 90% of them seen only once. What was sequenced was naive CD4+ T cells from PBMCs. The subset was: CD45RA+ positively selected. This TCR derives from a man in his late teens or twenties in good health. Some clones in this sample may be carry-over from other donors' samples. The chain couples TRBV18 to TRBJ1-1, with D tentatively TRBD1 (5 bases). The CDR3 sequence is CASSPGQGLNTEAFF. The CDR3 bases are TGTGCCAGCTCACCGGGGCAAGGACTGAACACTGAAGCTTTCTTT. Drawing the rest from reference TRBV18 and TRBJ1-1, the complete variable domain is NAGVMQNPRHLVRRRGQEARLRCSPMKGHSHVYWYRQLPEEGLKFMVYLQKENIIDESGMPKERFSAEFPKEGPSILRIQQVVRGDSAAYFCASSPGQGLNTEAFFGQGTRLTVV.